The entry that follows covers one T cell receptor beta chain sequence. Its target is unknown. Germline V gene data show CDR1 as SGDLS and CDR2 as YYNGEE. The CDR3 is made up of 13 amino acids. Trimming pared 3 bases from V and 8 bases from J, leaving 11 bases between. This sample was included in a study of shared clonotypes between healthy human individuals. Study-level background: CD4 naive cells filled three plates per donor, CD4 memory three, CD8 naive two and CD8 memory one.

Only CD45RO-negative cells positively selected for CCR7 counted as naive CD8 cells, so terminally differentiated effector memory CD45RA+ cells were excluded. Whole-study findings and limits: The naive CD4 repertoires of a handful of donors were compared, and about 5% of clonotypes were shared. Estimated clonotype richness was generally higher in naive than memory subsets.

Profiled with immunoSEQ multiplex PCR; TCRdb holds only in-frame clones, not every one. Among roughly 810,000 clones listed, about 96% were seen once. The TCR sequence derives from a man aged 30 to 39 in good health. Sample: naive CD8+ T cells sorted from blood. The V gene is TRBV9, the J gene TRBJ2-2, with D unresolved. Here the CDR3 reads CASSGPLGGELFF. The CDR3 bases are TGTGCCAGCAGCGGTCCTCTTGGGGGGGAGCTGTTTTTT. The full variable domain, with the rest looked up from reference TRBV9 and TRBJ2-2, is DSGVTQTPKHLITATGQRVTLRCSPRSGDLSVYWYQQSLDQGLQFLIQYYNGEERAKGNILERFSAQQFPDLHSELNLSSLELGDSALYFCASSGPLGGELFFGEGSRLTVL.